This T cell receptor (beta chain) was sequenced during a study of cytotoxic CD8 clonotypes in ibrutinib-treated CLL. Regarding the study as a whole: Collection times varied between progressing and sustained-remission patients. Circulating CD8+ T-cell counts were tracked by baseline clonality, which exceeded that of age-matched healthy donors. Public clonotypes were seen rarely and were contracted or stable on treatment.

Remarks on this clone: What it recognizes is unknown.

The assay was immunoSEQ multiplex PCR, and TCRdb's table has in-frame clones only and misses some. There are 250,000 or so clones in the sample; 70% occur only once, and 15% to 17% lies in the top ten. The sample here was PBMCs, taken after 24 months of ibrutinib treatment. The sequence was collected from a human donor with chronic lymphocytic leukemia.

This CDR3 is CASSYSRGKAFF. Written as DNA, the CDR3 is TGTGCCAGCAGTTACTCGAGGGGAAAAGCTTTCTTT. The V gene is TRBV6-5, the J gene TRBJ1-1; tentatively, D is TRBD1 (5 bases). The CDR3 contains 12 residues. V was trimmed by 0 bases and J by 9 bases, leaving 8 bases between them. The germline gives CDR1 MNHEY, CDR2 SVGAGI.